This T cell receptor (beta chain) was captured in a study of cytomegalovirus exposure and HLA in healthy donors. About the study: Most donors, 70% to 85% of a few hundred genotyped, fell in the Caucasian-associated ancestry cluster. Notes on the study in general: Presence/absence analyses treated sequencing depth as roughly uniform across donors. The majority of TCR sequences were rare, yet some public TCRs appeared in many donors. After further analysis at a later stage, under 20,000 TCR beta sequences were associated with HLA alleles at 0.05 false discovery rate.

PCR employed 60 Vbeta and 13 Jbeta primers. Assay: immunoSEQ multiplex PCR; the TCRdb copy retains only in-frame clones and omits some. Here the sample spans 85,000 to 100,000 clones, around 60% being singletons. On this clone: As yet, its antigen is unknown.

The germline V gene encodes CDR1 SGHRS and CDR2 YFSETQ. This CDR3 is built from 16 residues. The junction had 11 bases not matched to a gene; V was cut back by 5 bases and J by 3 bases. The V call is TRBV5-1, the J call TRBJ1-2; TRBD1 agrees at 9 bases. Sequencing was done on a sample of PBMCs. The origin of this receptor is a man in his sixties in good health and CMV-seronegative. CDR3 nucleotides: TGCGCCAGCAGAGTAACAGGGGGCCCCCTAGACTATGGCTACACCTTC. Residues: CASRVTGGPLDYGYTF. Together with reference TRBV5-1 and TRBJ1-2, the CDR3 gives the full variable domain: KAGVTQTPRYLIKTRGQQVTLSCSPISGHRSVSWYQQTPGQGLQFLFEYFSETQRNKGNFPGRFSGRQFSNSRSEMNVSTLELGDSALYLCASRVTGGPLDYGYTFGSGTRLTVV.